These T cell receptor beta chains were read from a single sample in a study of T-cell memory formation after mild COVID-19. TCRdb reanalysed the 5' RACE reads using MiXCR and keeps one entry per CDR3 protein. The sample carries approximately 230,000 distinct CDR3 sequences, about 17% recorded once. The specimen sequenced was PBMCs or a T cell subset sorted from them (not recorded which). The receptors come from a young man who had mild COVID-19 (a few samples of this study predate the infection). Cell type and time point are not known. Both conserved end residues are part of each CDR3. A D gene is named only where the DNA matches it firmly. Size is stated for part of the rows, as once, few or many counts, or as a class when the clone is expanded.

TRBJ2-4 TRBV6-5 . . CASSYSLGKAKNIQYF TGTGCCAGCAGTTACTCGTTAGGGAAAGCCAAAAACATTCAGTACTTC
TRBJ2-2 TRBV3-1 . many CASSQEQGYSGELFF TGTGCCAGCAGCCAAGAGCAGGGATACTCCGGGGAGCTGTTTTTT
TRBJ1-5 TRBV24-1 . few CATNKTAPNQPQHF TGTGCCACCAATAAGACGGCCCCCAATCAGCCCCAGCATTTT
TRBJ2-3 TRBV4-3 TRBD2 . CASSQAPQRGVSTDTQYF TGCGCCAGCAGCCAAGCCCCCCAGCGGGGGGTCAGCACAGATACGCAGTATTTT
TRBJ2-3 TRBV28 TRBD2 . CASRPLAGVADTQYF TGTGCCAGCAGACCCCTAGCGGGGGTGGCAGATACGCAGTATTTT
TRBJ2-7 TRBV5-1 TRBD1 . CASGQDAYEQYF TGCGCCAGCGGACAGGACGCCTACGAGCAGTACTTC
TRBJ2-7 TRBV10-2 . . CASSEADLSYEQYF TGCGCCAGCAGTGAGGCCGACCTATCCTACGAGCAGTACTTC
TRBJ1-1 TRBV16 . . CASSQWVGNTEAFF TGTGCCAGCAGCCAATGGGTAGGGAACACTGAAGCTTTCTTT
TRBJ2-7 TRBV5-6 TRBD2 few CASSETSGGKDEQYF TGTGCCAGCAGCGAGACTAGCGGGGGGAAGGACGAGCAGTACTTC
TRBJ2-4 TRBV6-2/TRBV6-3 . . CASRPLDRLAKNIQYF TGTGCCAGCAGACCCCTCGACAGGTTGGCCAAAAACATTCAGTACTTC
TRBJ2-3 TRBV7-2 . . CASSDSSRTTQYF TGTGCCAGCAGTGACTCTTCGCGGACAACGCAGTATTTT
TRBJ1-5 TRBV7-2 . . CASSNDRIQPQHF TGTGCCAGCAGCAATGACCGCATCCAGCCCCAGCATTTT
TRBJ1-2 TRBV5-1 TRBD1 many CASSPGTGGGYTF TGCGCCAGCAGCCCCGGGACAGGGGGTGGCTACACCTTC
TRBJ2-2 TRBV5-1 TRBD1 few CASSLEGTGGTGELFF TGCGCCAGCAGCTTGGAAGGGACAGGGGGCACCGGGGAGCTGTTTTTT
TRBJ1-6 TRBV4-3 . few CASSRQGRVNSPLHF TGCGCCAGCAGCCGGCAGGGCCGTGTGAATTCACCCCTCCACTTT
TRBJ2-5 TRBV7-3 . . CASSPRDSKTETQYF TGTGCCAGCAGCCCGCGGGACAGCAAGACTGAGACCCAGTACTTC
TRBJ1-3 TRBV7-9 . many CASSWTASGNTIYF TGTGCCAGCAGCTGGACAGCCTCTGGAAACACCATATATTTT
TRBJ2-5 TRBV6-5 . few CASSWDIQETQYF TGTGCCAGCAGCTGGGACATCCAAGAGACCCAGTACTTC
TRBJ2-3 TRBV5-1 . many CASSYSDSTDTQYF TGCGCCAGCAGCTACAGCGACAGCACAGATACGCAGTATTTT
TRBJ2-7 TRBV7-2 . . CASSLERRKEQYF TGTGCCAGCAGCTTAGAACGTCGTAAGGAGCAGTACTTC
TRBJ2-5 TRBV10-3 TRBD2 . CAISDSGGRETQYF TGTGCCATCAGTGACAGCGGGGGTAGAGAGACCCAGTACTTC
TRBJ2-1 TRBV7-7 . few CASSSGWGASEQFF TGTGCTAGCAGCTCTGGCTGGGGCGCGTCTGAGCAGTTCTTC
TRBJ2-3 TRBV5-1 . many CASSNQGADTQYF TGCGCCAGCAGTAATCAGGGCGCAGATACGCAGTATTTT
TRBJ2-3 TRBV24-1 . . CAVLGGDTQYF TGTGCCGTCCTCGGAGGGGATACGCAGTATTTT
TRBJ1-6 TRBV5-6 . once CASSLDPYYNSPLHF TGTGCCAGCAGCTTGGACCCTTATTATAATTCACCCCTCCACTTT
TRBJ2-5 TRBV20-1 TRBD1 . CSRQGAGETQYF TGCAGTCGACAGGGGGCTGGGGAGACCCAGTACTTC
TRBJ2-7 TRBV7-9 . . CASSGRVSPYEQYF TGTGCCAGCAGCGGCAGGGTTTCGCCCTACGAGCAGTACTTC
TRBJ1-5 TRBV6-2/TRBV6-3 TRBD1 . CASRGTGNSQPQHF TGTGCCAGCAGAGGGACAGGGAATAGCCAGCCCCAGCATTTT
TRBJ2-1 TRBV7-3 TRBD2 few CASSVSGGLSYNEQFF TGTGCCAGCAGCGTTAGCGGGGGCCTCTCCTACAATGAGCAGTTCTTC
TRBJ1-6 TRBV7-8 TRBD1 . CASSLRDSYNSPLHF TGTGCCAGCAGCCTAAGGGACAGTTATAATTCACCCCTCCACTTT